This T cell receptor beta chain is from a study of T cells in Graves' hyperthyroidism and ophthalmopathy. V was pared by 1 base and J by 5 bases, with 7 bases between. In germline, CDR1 is SNHLY, CDR2 FYNNEI. The CDR3 has 13 amino acids. Each diagnosis was grounded in clinical symptoms, serum thyroxine and TRAb, thyroid ultrasound, and orbital computed tomography. Amplified TCR beta CDR3 regions came from RNA transcripts. Using the HTBI primer set, a first-round RT-PCR was run on the TCR CDR3. TCRdb passed the multiplex PCR reads through MiXCR, listing each CDR3 protein once. The sample records approximately 620,000 distinct CDR3 sequences, roughly a sixth being singletons. This clonotype was seen many times.

The rearrangement joins TRBV2 to TRBJ2-3; D remains ambiguous. Source material: blood. This TCR was sampled from a middle-aged woman with Graves' ophthalmopathy. In DNA form, the CDR3 reads TGTGCCAGCAGTGAAGGCCACGGAGATACGCAGTATTTT. Translating it yields CASSEGHGDTQYF. Filled out from reference TRBV2 and TRBJ2-3, the complete variable domain reads EPEVTQTPSHQVTQMGQEVILRCVPISNHLYFYWYRQILGQKVEFLVSFYNNEISEKSEIFDDQFSVERPDGSNFTLKIRSTKLEDSAMYFCASSEGHGDTQYFGPGTRLTVL.